This T cell receptor beta chain was documented in a study of blood T cell repertoires in COVID-19 (TCRdb year 2020). With respect to the entire study: The collaborator samples originated in the United States, Italy and Spain and spanned the acute and convalescent phases of COVID-19. Where available, HLA class I and class II types were taken from metadata supplied by the sample provider and were not determined by assay-based typing. The prospective study material was composed of cDNA or gDNA derived from T cells, B-cell-depleted T cells, or PBMCs. Subjects who had been exposed to COVID-19, were actively infected with it, or had recovered from it provided the deeply sampled blood TCRbeta repertoires that made up the dataset. The samples were drawn from two sources: the first 160 participants of the ongoing ImmuneRACE study, and approximately 1,300 subjects contributed by 6 global collaborators. A de-identified subject ID, COVID-19 status, age in years and sex were almost always included in the sample metadata. A freely available public database, intended as a resource for researchers studying the immune response to SARS-CoV-2, is where the repertoires were released. The investigation overall reported the following: The amount of clinical and demographic metadata varied by source and participant and was provided uncurated.

As regards this clone: It has no known antigen specificity. Base qualities are not provided; no much larger clone lies one nucleotide away. The sample contains more than one DNA sequence encoding this CDR3.

The germline V gene supplies CDR1 MDHEN and CDR2 SYDVKM. The CDR3 numbers 11 residues from cysteine through phenylalanine. The retained sequence is limited to the CDR3, 33 bases, with the frame set at the first base. Cut back by 6 bases and 8 bases, the V and J ends lie 8 bases apart. Whole blood was collected in K2EDTA tubes by collaborating institutions according to the institutions' own protocols. For TCRbeta analysis, collaborator samples were shipped as frozen whole blood, as isolated PBMCs, or as DNA extracted from either sample type. The immunoSEQ Assay, a bias-controlled multiplex PCR, was used to amplify TCRbeta CDR3 regions from genomic DNA. Per the original workflow: Nucleated cell counts per sample were estimated from amplification of reference gene primers within the assay. To quantify the absolute abundance of each unique TCRbeta CDR3 rearrangement, sequence reads were collapsed and filtered. Productive Simpson clonality was computed per sample as the square root of Simpson's diversity index over productive rearrangements. TCRdb holds this immuneACCESS table with in-frame rearrangements only. Some clones are missing; in checked studies, unresolved V genes explain under half, and the rest has no known cause. V, J and clone size are those of that table, while D and trimming were read from the DNA. The sample records some 89,000 clones, roughly four fifths of which are singletons. The ten largest clones take up more than 1% of the sample.

The sequencing sample was made of peripheral blood. The chain is made from TRBV28 and TRBJ2-1; no confident D gene assignment can be made. The sequence was obtained from a woman older than 75 with acute or convalescent COVID-19. The nucleotide sequence is given as TGTGCCAGCAGAACCGAGGATGAGCAGTTCTTC. Its translation reads: CASRTEDEQFF.